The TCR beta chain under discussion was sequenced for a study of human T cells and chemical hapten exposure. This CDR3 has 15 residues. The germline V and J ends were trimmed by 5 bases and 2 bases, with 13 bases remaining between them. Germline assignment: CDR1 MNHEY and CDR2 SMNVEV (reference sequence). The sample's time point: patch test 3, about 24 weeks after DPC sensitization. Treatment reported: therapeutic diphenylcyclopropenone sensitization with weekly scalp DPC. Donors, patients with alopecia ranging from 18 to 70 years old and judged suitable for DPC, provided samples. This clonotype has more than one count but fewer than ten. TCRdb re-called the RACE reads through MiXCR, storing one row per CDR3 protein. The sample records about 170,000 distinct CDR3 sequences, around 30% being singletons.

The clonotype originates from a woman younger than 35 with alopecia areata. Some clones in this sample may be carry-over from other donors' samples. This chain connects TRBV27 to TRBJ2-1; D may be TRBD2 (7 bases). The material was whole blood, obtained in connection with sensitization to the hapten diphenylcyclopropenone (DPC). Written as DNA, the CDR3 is TGTGCCAGCAGTCCACAGGGAGGGACCTACAATGAGCAGTTCTTC. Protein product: CASSPQGGTYNEQFF.